Below are 7 T cell receptor beta chains sequenced from a single sample in a study of shared clonotypes between healthy human individuals. Sequencing used immunoSEQ multiplex PCR; TCRdb keeps in-frame clones, though not all of them. The sample consists of more than 2,000,000 clones, approximately 95% of them appearing once. Material for sequencing was naive CD4+ T cells from PBMCs. Indicated subset: CD45RA+ positively selected. These receptors all stem from a man between 18 and 35 years old in good health. Some clones in this sample may be carry-over from other donors' samples.

This clone was picked up a small number of times. The genes are TRBV28 and TRBJ1-4; possible D gene TRBD1, 5 bases. CDR1 and CDR2 from the germline V gene are MDHEN and SYDVKM. With 6 bases removed from V and 8 bases from J, the gap between germline ends came to 16 bases. The CDR3 totals 14 residues. The chain's CDR3 is CASSQGTVPEKLFF. The CDR3 DNA follows: TGTGCCAGCAGCCAAGGGACGGTACCCGAAAAACTGTTTTTT.

The CDR3 DNA reads as TGTGCCAGCAGTCCGGGGACAGGGGCCATAATCTCCTACAATGAGCAGTTCTTC. This gives the protein CASSPGTGAIISYNEQFF. J is TRBJ2-1 and V is TRBV27, with TRBD1 matching over 10 bases. CDR1 and CDR2 from the germline V gene are MNHEY and SMNVEV (reference sequence). This CDR3 region has 18 residues. After removal of 5 bases from V and 0 bases from J, the junction contained 10 bases not matched to a gene.

The genes are TRBV4-2 and TRBJ1-2; 8 nucleotides align to TRBD1. V lost 2 bases and J lost 4; bases outside the gene matches: 9. The CDR3 totals 16 residues. The germline V gene encodes CDR1 LGHNA and CDR2 YNFKEQ. The CDR3 bases are TGTGCCAGCAGCCAAAAACCAGGGGGCTTGGGCTATGGCTACACCTTC. Amino acids: CASSQKPGGLGYGYTF.

The chain joins TRBV5-6 to TRBJ2-4; a weak D match, TRBD1 (5 bases). CDR1 and CDR2 from the germline V gene are SGHDT and YYEEEE. V lost 0 bases, J lost 9 bases, and 10 bases lay in between. This CDR3 contains 13 residues. CDR3: CASSLGWGGIQYF. DNA for the CDR3: TGTGCCAGCAGCTTGGGGTGGGGCGGCATTCAGTACTTC.

CDR3 residues: CASSYTGGTQPQHF. The CDR3 DNA follows: TGTGCCAGCAGTTACACGGGGGGTACTCAGCCCCAGCATTTT. The chain combines TRBV6-5 with TRBJ1-5; maybe TRBD1 (5 bases). This CDR3 comprises 14 residues. Germline loops: CDR1 MNHEY, CDR2 SVGAGI. V gave up 2 bases and J gave up 6 bases, with 11 bases separating them.

Only a few counts were recorded for this clone. The chain is built from TRBV10-2 and TRBJ1-1, with 10 positions matching TRBD1. The CDR3 sequence is 15 residues long. Germline CDR1 reads WSHSY; CDR2 reads SAAADI. The junction had 9 bases not matched to a gene; V was cut back by 5 bases and J by 6 bases. As DNA, the CDR3 is TGCGCCAGCAGTATCTCGGGACAGGGGAGAGCTGAAGCTTTCTTT. This translates into CASSISGQGRAEAFF.

The chain employs TRBV28 and TRBJ2-4; D uncertain. The CDR3 is 13 residues long. Deletions cut 2 bases from V and 6 bases from J, with 8 bases between. Germline V gene data show CDR1 as MDHEN and CDR2 as SYDVKM. The CDR3 coding sequence is TGTGCCAGCAGTTTACTGGGTGGAAACATTCAGTACTTC. Amino acid sequence: CASSLLGGNIQYF.